A single T cell receptor (beta chain) is shown here with its context. This entry is derived from a study of cytomegalovirus exposure and HLA in healthy donors. Primers for the PCR totalled 60 Vbeta and 13 Jbeta. The protocol was immunoSEQ multiplex PCR, while the TCRdb copy is restricted to in-frame clones and leaves out a portion. The sample yields 150,000 or so clones, roughly 84% seen once. V was shortened by 6 bases and J by 1 base, with 13 bases between the two germline ends. CDR3 length equals 14 residues. Germline loops: CDR1 MNHEY, CDR2 SMNVEV (reference sequence). Sequencing input: PBMCs. The chain employs TRBV27 and TRBJ2-7; maybe TRBD1 (6 bases). The source of this sequence is a man aged 18-30 years in good health and CMV-seropositive. The DNA for the CDR3 is TGTGCCAGCAGCTACCAGGGGAATTCCTACGAGCAGTACTTC. Protein: CASSYQGNSYEQYF.